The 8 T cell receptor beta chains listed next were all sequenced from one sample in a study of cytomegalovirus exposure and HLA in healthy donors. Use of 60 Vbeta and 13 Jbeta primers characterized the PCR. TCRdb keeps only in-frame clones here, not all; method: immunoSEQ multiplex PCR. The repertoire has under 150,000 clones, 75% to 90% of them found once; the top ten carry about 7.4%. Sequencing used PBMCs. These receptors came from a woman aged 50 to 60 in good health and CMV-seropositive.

This CDR3 is CASSPSGPQDTQYF. The CDR3 coding sequence is TGTGCCAGCAGCCCTAGCGGGCCGCAGGATACGCAGTATTTT. The chain carries TRBV7-3 and TRBJ2-3; 8 positions agree with TRBD2. The V and J ends lost 5 bases and 6 bases, in that order; junction bases with no gene match: 7. There are 14 residues in the CDR3. Germline V gene data show CDR1 as SGHTA and CDR2 as FQGTGA. Full variable domain (remainder filled in from reference TRBV7-3 and TRBJ2-3): GAGVSQTPSNKVTEKGKYVELRCDPISGHTALYWYRQSLGQGPEFLIYFQGTGAADDSGLPNDRFFAVRPEGSVSTLKIQRTERGDSAVYLCASSPSGPQDTQYFGPGTRLTVL.

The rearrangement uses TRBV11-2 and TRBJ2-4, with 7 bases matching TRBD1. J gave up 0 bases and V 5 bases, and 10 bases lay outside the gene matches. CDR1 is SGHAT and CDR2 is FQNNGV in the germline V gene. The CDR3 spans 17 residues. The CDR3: CASSIGTVFKAKNIQYF. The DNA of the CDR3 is TGTGCCAGCAGCATCGGGACAGTTTTTAAAGCCAAAAACATTCAGTACTTC.

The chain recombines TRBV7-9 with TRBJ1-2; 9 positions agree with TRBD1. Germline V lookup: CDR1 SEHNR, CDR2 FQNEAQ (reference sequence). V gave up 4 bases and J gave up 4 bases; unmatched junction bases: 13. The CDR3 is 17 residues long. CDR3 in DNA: TGTGCCAGCAGCTCGCTTCGTCCCGGGACAGGGATCTATGGCTACACCTTC. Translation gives CASSSLRPGTGIYGYTF.

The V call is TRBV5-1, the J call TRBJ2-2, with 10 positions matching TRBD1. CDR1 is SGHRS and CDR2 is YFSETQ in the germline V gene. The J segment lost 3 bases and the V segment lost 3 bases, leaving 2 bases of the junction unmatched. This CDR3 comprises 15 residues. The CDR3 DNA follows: TGCGCCAGCAGCTGGACAGGGGGGGACACCGGGGAGCTGTTTTTT. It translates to CASSWTGGDTGELFF.

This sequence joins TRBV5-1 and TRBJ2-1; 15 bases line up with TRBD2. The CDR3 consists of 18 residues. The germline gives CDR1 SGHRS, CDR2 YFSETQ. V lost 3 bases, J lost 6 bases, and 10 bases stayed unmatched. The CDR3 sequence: CASSWRPRTSGGANEQFF. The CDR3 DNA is TGCGCCAGCAGCTGGAGGCCTCGGACTAGCGGGGGGGCCAATGAGCAGTTCTTC.

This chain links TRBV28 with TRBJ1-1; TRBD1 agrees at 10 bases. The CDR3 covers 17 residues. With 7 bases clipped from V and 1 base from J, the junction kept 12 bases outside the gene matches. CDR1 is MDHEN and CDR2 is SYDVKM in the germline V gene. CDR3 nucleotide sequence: TGTGCCAGCATCCCGGGACAGGGGAAGCGAGAGAACACTGAAGCTTTCTTT. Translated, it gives CASIPGQGKRENTEAFF.

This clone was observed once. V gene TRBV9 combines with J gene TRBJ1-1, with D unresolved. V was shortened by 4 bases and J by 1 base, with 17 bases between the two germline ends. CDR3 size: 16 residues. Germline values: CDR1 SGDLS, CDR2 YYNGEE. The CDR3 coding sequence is TGTGCCAGCAGCTCCATCCCCTACGCAGGGAACACTGAAGCTTTCTTT. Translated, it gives CASSSIPYAGNTEAFF. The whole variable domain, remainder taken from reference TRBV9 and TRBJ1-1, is DSGVTQTPKHLITATGQRVTLRCSPRSGDLSVYWYQQSLDQGLQFLIQYYNGEERAKGNILERFSAQQFPDLHSELNLSSLELGDSALYFCASSSIPYAGNTEAFFGQGTRLTVV.

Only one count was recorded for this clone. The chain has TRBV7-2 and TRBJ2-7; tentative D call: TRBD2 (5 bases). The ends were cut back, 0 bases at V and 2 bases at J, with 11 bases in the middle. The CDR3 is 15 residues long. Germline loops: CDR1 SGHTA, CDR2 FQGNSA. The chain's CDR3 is CASSLAGLSAYEQYF. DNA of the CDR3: TGTGCCAGCAGCTTAGCTGGACTCTCAGCCTACGAGCAGTACTTC.